This passage covers 4 T cell receptor beta chains from one sample sequenced in a study of T cell clonality in common variable immunodeficiency. Profiled with immunoSEQ multiplex PCR; TCRdb holds only in-frame clones, not every one. This sample carries 50,000 to 60,000 clones, none of them present only once. The specimen was peripheral blood mononuclear cells. The source of these receptors is a person aged 18 to 70 in good health.

This clone was counted at least ten times. At one end the junction does not follow the germline gene, possibly because of a read error. The read gets to within 3 residues of the CDR3 end, and the germline J gene fills in the rest. This chain uses TRBV4-2 with TRBJ1-2; 7 bases fit TRBD1. The CDR3 extends over 15 amino acids. Germline CDR1 LGHNA, CDR2 YNFKEQ. The DNA read from the CDR3 is TGCGCCAGCAGCCAATCCACAGGGGAAAATTATGGC. This sequence encodes CASSQSTGENYG. The complete CDR3 sequence is CASSQSTGENYGYTF.

This clone was recorded many times. The observed sequence ends 3 residues before the CDR3 terminus, with the missing tail filled in from the germline J gene. V is TRBV10-3 and J is TRBJ1-2; perhaps TRBD1 as D (5 bases). The germline CDR1 and CDR2 sequences are ENHRY and SYGVKD. CDR3 length: 13 residues. V shed 11 bases and J shed 3 bases, with 16 bases lying between them. The CDR3 spells CAVMRRGDYGYTF. The covered CDR3 bases are TGTGCCGTAATGAGGAGGGGTGACTATGGC.

This clone was detected ten times or more. The read stops 3 residues short of the end of the CDR3; the missing end is completed from the germline J gene. This chain links TRBV5-4 with TRBJ1-1; 7 bases align to TRBD1. The CDR3 loop spans 15 amino acids. J was trimmed by 0 bases and V by 4 bases; bases with no gene match: 6. Germline CDR1 SGHNT, CDR2 YYREEE (reference sequence). The part of the CDR3 DNA that was read is TGTGCCAGCAGCCGGGGACAGTCGATGAACACTGAA. Its protein product is CASSRGQSMNTE. From start to end, the CDR3 is CASSRGQSMNTEAFF.

This clone appeared many times. The missing CDR3 end, 3 residues past where the read stops, is filled in from the germline J gene. The J gene is TRBJ2-7, the V gene TRBV10-3; 8 nucleotides line up with TRBD2. Germline CDR1 is ENHRY and CDR2 is SYGVKD. With 5 bases clipped from V and 3 bases from J, the junction kept 0 bases outside the gene matches. CDR3 length equals 12 residues. The CDR3 loop is CAISSGSYEQYF. Partial CDR3 DNA: TGTGCCATCAGTAGCGGGAGCTACGAG.